Listed below are T cell receptor beta chains from one sample, sequenced in a study of blood T cell repertoires in COVID-19. The assay was immunoSEQ multiplex PCR, and TCRdb's table has in-frame clones only and misses some. The sample contains approximately 310,000 clones, approximately 83% of which appear only once. The sequenced sample was PBMCs or T cells enriched from blood (not recorded which). The receptors were sampled from a man in his thirties or forties who had recovered from COVID-19. CDR3s include the opening cysteine and the closing phenylalanine or tryptophan. A D gene is named only where the DNA matches it firmly. Expanded clones get a size class; other rows say once, few or many, or leave the size out.

TRBD1	TRBV15	TRBJ2-6	once	CATSARTGFSAGANVLTF	TGTGCCACCAGCGCCAGGACAGGGTTTAGTGCTGGGGCCAACGTCCTGACTTTC
TRBD2	TRBV5-6	TRBJ2-5	NA	CASSLDLAGRRETQYF	TGTGCCAGCAGCTTGGATTTAGCGGGGAGACGGGAGACCCAGTACTTC
TRBD1	TRBV3-1/TRBV3-2	TRBJ1-6	NA	CASSPGQSNSPLHF	TGTGCCAGCAGCCCGGGACAGAGTAATTCACCCCTCCACTTT
NA	TRBV10-3	TRBJ1-1	NA	CAISAQANTEAFF	TGTGCCATCAGTGCTCAAGCGAACACTGAAGCTTTCTTT
NA	TRBV5-8	TRBJ1-1	once	CASSQFPGGQVRTEAFF	TGTGCCAGCAGCCAATTCCCCGGAGGGCAGGTACGCACTGAAGCTTTCTTT
NA	TRBV19	TRBJ2-7	NA	CASSPGLWQGMAYEQYF	TGTGCCAGTAGCCCAGGGTTGTGGCAGGGGATGGCCTACGAGCAGTACTTC
NA	TRBV19	TRBJ2-5	NA	CASSIDLEVLETQYF	TGTGCCAGTAGTATAGACCTGGAGGTTCTGGAGACCCAGTACTTC
NA	TRBV5-4	TRBJ2-5	NA	CASSLRGTQETQYF	TGTGCCAGCAGCTTGCGGGGAACCCAAGAGACCCAGTACTTC
TRBD1	TRBV30	TRBJ1-2	NA	CAWRDSYGYTF	TGTGCCTGGCGGGACAGCTATGGCTACACCTTC
NA	TRBV18	TRBJ2-3	NA	CASSSSRVTDTQYF	TGTGCCAGCTCATCAAGCAGGGTAACGGATACGCAGTATTTT
TRBD1	TRBV19	TRBJ1-6	NA	CASSVTGGRLYNSPLHF	TGTGCCAGTAGTGTGACAGGGGGCCGCCTCTATAATTCACCCCTCCACTTT
NA	TRBV21-1	TRBJ1-2	NA	CASNTKKSTGYTF	TGTGCCAGCAACACAAAAAAAAGTACAGGCTACACCTTC
NA	TRBV5-4	TRBJ1-1	NA	CASSLETHREAFF	TGTGCCAGCAGCTTGGAGACTCACCGTGAAGCTTTCTTT
TRBD1	TRBV11-3	TRBJ1-3	NA	CASMETGAGNTIYF	TGTGCCAGCATGGAGACAGGGGCGGGAAACACCATATATTTT
TRBD1	TRBV10-3	TRBJ1-2	NA	CAINPSGTGRTYGYTF	TGTGCCATCAACCCATCCGGGACAGGAAGAACCTATGGCTACACCTTC
TRBD1	TRBV15	TRBJ2-1	NA	CATSRSTGQPYNEQFF	TGTGCCACCAGCAGATCGACGGGACAGCCGTACAATGAGCAGTTCTTC
NA	TRBV12-3/TRBV12-4	TRBJ1-2	NA	CASSTHRAYGYTF	TGTGCCAGCAGTACCCACAGGGCCTATGGCTACACCTTC
NA	TRBV25-1	TRBJ1-2	few	CASTQATTGGYTF	TGTGCCAGCACTCAGGCGACTACCGGAGGCTACACCTTC
TRBD1	TRBV6-8	TRBJ2-7	NA	CASSSLKITTGTGGIQYF	TGTGCCAGCAGTTCACTCAAAATTACTACCGGGACAGGGGGAATTCAGTACTTC
NA	TRBV7-9	TRBJ1-2	few	CANDSNGYTF	TGTGCCAACGACTCTAATGGCTACACCTTC
TRBD2	TRBV9	TRBJ2-1	NA	CASSIRTSGGANNEQFF	TGTGCCAGCAGCATCAGGACTAGCGGGGGCGCAAACAATGAGCAGTTCTTC
NA	TRBV10-3	TRBJ1-2	NA	CAISDTGDYGYTF	TGTGCCATCAGTGATACAGGCGACTATGGCTACACCTTC
NA	TRBV4-3	TRBJ1-6	NA	CASSQEGGSTSSYNSPLHF	TGCGCCAGCAGCCAAGAAGGCGGCTCAACGAGCTCCTATAATTCACCCCTCCACTTT
NA	TRBV3-1/TRBV3-2	TRBJ1-2	NA	CASRPGLGTGGYTF	TGTGCCAGCAGGCCAGGCCTTGGGACTGGTGGCTACACCTTC
NA	TRBV19	TRBJ1-1	NA	CASTWELNTEAFF	TGTGCCAGTACATGGGAGTTGAACACTGAAGCTTTCTTT
TRBD1	TRBV29-1	TRBJ1-2	NA	CSVGTGALLGYTF	TGCAGCGTTGGGACAGGGGCGCTTCTTGGCTACACCTTC
NA	TRBV27	TRBJ1-1	NA	CASRQKRGMTEAFF	TGTGCCAGCAGGCAAAAGAGGGGGATGACTGAAGCTTTCTTT
TRBD1	TRBV5-1	TRBJ1-2	NA	CASSPGQGRDYGYTF	TGCGCCAGCAGTCCGGGACAGGGAAGGGACTATGGCTACACCTTC
NA	TRBV10-3	TRBJ1-5	NA	CAITSWDIFDSNQPQHF	TGTGCCATCACTTCATGGGACATTTTCGATAGCAATCAGCCCCAGCATTTT